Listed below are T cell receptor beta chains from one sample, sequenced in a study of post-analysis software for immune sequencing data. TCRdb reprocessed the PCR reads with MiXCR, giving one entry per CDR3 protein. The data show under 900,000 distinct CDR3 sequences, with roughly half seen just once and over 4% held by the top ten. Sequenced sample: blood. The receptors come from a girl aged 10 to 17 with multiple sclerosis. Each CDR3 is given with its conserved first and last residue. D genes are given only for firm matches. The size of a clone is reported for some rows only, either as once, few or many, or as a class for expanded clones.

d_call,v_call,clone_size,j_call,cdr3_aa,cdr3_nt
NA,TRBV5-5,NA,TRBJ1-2,CASSLGRFTGNYGYTF,TGTGCCAGCAGCTTGGGGCGGTTTACAGGGAACTATGGCTACACCTTC
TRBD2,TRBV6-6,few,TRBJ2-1,CASSSRGETEQFF,TGTGCCAGCAGTTCCCGGGGGGAGACTGAGCAGTTCTTC
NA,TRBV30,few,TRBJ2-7,CAWSHARAYEQYF,TGTGCCTGGAGCCACGCGAGGGCCTACGAGCAGTACTTC
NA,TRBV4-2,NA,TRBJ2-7,CASSRDNGIGGQEQYF,TGTGCCAGCAGCCGCGACAATGGAATTGGGGGTCAGGAGCAGTACTTC
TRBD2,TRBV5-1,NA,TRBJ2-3,CASRMVAGITDTQYF,TGCGCCAGCAGGATGGTAGCGGGGATCACAGATACGCAGTATTTT
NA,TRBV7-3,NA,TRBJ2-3,CASSLGRAPDTQYF,TGTGCCAGCAGCTTAGGCAGGGCCCCAGATACGCAGTATTTT
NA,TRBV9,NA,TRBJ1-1,CASKGGEGSTEAFF,TGTGCCAGCAAAGGGGGAGAGGGAAGTACTGAAGCTTTCTTT
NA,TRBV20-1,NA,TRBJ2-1,CSATPPYNEQFF,TGCAGTGCTACCCCCCCCTACAATGAGCAGTTCTTC
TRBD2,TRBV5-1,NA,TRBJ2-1,CASSFQREMWINEQFF,TGCGCCAGCAGCTTCCAGCGGGAGATGTGGATAAATGAGCAGTTCTTC
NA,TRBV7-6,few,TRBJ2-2,CASSLAGELFF,TGTGCCAGCAGCTTGGCCGGGGAGCTGTTTTTT
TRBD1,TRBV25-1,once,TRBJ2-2,CASSTHLTGQGTGELFF,TGTGCCAGCAGTACCCACCTTACGGGACAGGGGACCGGGGAGCTGTTTTTT
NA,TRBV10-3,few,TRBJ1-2,CAISDGDGYTF,TGTGCCATCAGTGATGGGGATGGCTACACCTTC
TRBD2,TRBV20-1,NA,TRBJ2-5,CSARDPQRGGRQETQYF,TGCAGTGCTAGAGACCCACAGCGGGGGGGGCGGCAAGAGACCCAGTACTTC
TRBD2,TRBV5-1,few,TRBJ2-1,CASSPERGGSSEQFF,TGCGCCAGCAGCCCAGAGCGGGGGGGCAGCTCTGAGCAGTTCTTC
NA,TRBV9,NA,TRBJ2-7,CASSVEGSEQYF,TGTGCCAGCAGCGTAGAAGGCTCCGAGCAGTACTTC
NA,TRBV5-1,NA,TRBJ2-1,CASSISPSAGNYNEQFF,TGCGCCAGCAGCATCTCCCCTAGCGCGGGGAATTACAATGAGCAGTTCTTC
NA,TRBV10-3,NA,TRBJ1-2,CAISEQQLPNYGYTF,TGTGCCATCAGTGAGCAACAGCTTCCTAACTATGGCTACACCTTC
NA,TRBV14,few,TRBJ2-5,CASSQEVRTLSIPQETQYF,TGTGCCAGCAGCCAAGAGGTCAGGACATTGAGTATTCCCCAAGAGACCCAGTACTTC
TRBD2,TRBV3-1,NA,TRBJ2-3,CASSQEAGLATDTQYF,TGTGCCAGCAGCCAAGAAGCCGGACTAGCGACAGATACGCAGTATTTT
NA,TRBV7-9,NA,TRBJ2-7,CASSLASAFSYEQYF,TGTGCCAGCAGCTTAGCATCCGCCTTCTCCTACGAGCAGTACTTC
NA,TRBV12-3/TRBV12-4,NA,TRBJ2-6,CASAGANVLTF,TGTGCCAGCGCTGGGGCCAACGTCCTGACTTTC
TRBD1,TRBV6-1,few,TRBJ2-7,CASSHGTENYEQYF,TGTGCCAGCAGCCACGGGACAGAGAACTACGAGCAGTACTTC
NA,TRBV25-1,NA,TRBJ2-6,CASSEGGGLGANVLTF,TGTGCCAGCAGTGAGGGTGGGGGGCTTGGGGCCAACGTCCTGACTTTC
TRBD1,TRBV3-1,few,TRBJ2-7,CASSHGQGSYEQYF,TGTGCCAGCAGCCACGGACAGGGCTCCTACGAGCAGTACTTC
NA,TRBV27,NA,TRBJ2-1,CASSLSSKGGGEQFF,TGTGCCAGCAGTTTATCGTCAAAGGGGGGAGGTGAGCAGTTCTTC
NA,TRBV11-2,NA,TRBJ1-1,CASSLDAPLAFF,TGTGCCAGCAGCTTAGACGCACCCTTAGCTTTCTTT
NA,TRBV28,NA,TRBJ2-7,CASSLAGDPFYEQYF,TGTGCCAGCAGTTTAGCCGGAGACCCATTTTACGAGCAGTACTTC
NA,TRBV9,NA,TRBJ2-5,CASSGGGSAETQYF,TGTGCCAGCAGCGGAGGCGGTAGCGCGGAGACCCAGTACTTC
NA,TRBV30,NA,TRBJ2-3,CAWSVRGDTQYF,TGTGCCTGGAGTGTACGAGGGGATACGCAGTATTTT
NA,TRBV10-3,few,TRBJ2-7,CAISEAGEQYF,TGTGCCATCAGTGAGGCGGGGGAGCAGTACTTC
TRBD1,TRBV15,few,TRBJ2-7,CATSRGTGSSYEQYF,TGTGCCACCAGCAGAGGGACAGGGTCCTCCTACGAGCAGTACTTC
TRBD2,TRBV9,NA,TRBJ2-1,CASSGTSGGWNEQFF,TGTGCCAGCAGCGGGACTAGCGGGGGGTGGAATGAGCAGTTCTTC
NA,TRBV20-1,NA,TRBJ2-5,CSARDLRQQETQYF,TGCAGTGCTAGAGATCTCAGACAACAAGAGACCCAGTACTTC
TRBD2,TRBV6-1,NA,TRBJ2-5,CASRPQEASGGQEAQYF,TGTGCCAGCAGGCCACAGGAGGCTAGCGGGGGCCAAGAGGCCCAGTACTTC
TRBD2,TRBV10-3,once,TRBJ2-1,CAISSSGRRDEQFF,TGTGCCATCAGTAGTAGCGGGAGGCGCGATGAGCAGTTCTTC
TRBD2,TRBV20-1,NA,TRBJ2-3,CSARGTSGRLTDTQYF,TGCAGTGCTAGGGGGACTAGCGGGAGGTTAACAGATACGCAGTATTTT
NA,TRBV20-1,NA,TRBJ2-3,CSAREDGLTDTQYF,TGCAGTGCTAGAGAGGATGGACTCACAGATACGCAGTATTTT
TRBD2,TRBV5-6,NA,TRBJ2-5,CASSLGELRLAGVWETQYF,TGTGCCAGCAGCTTGGGGGAACTACGACTAGCGGGAGTTTGGGAGACCCAGTACTTC
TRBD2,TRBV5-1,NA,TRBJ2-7,CASSLGLAGYYEQYF,TGCGCCAGCAGCTTGGGGCTAGCGGGATACTACGAGCAGTACTTC
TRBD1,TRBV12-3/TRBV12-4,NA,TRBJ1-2,CASSGTGGAVLDGYTF,TGTGCCAGCAGTGGGACAGGGGGCGCGGTTTTAGATGGCTACACCTTC
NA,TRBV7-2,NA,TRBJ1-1,CASSHSNTEAFF,TGTGCCAGCAGCCATTCGAACACTGAAGCTTTCTTT
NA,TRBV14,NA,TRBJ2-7,CASSPRWVAGNYEQYF,TGTGCCAGCAGCCCCAGGTGGGTAGCTGGGAACTACGAGCAGTACTTC
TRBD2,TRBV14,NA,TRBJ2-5,CASSQDPWALAGETQYF,TGTGCCAGCAGCCAAGACCCCTGGGCACTAGCGGGAGAGACCCAGTACTTC
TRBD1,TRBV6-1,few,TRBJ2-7,CASTPGTGSWEQYF,TGTGCCAGCACCCCTGGGACAGGGTCGTGGGAGCAGTACTTC
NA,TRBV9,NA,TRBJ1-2,CASSVGSVNENYGYTF,TGTGCCAGCAGCGTTGGCAGTGTCAATGAGAACTATGGCTACACCTTC
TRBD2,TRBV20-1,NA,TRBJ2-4,CSAVLAGMSLAKNIQYF,TGCAGTGCCGTACTAGCGGGCATGTCGCTAGCCAAAAACATTCAGTACTTC
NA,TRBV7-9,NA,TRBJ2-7,CASSPEGGYEQYF,TGTGCCAGCAGCCCTGAGGGGGGGTACGAGCAGTACTTC
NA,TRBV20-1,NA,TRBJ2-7,CSARSYLNASSYEQYF,TGCAGTGCTAGATCTTACTTGAATGCAAGCTCCTACGAGCAGTACTTC